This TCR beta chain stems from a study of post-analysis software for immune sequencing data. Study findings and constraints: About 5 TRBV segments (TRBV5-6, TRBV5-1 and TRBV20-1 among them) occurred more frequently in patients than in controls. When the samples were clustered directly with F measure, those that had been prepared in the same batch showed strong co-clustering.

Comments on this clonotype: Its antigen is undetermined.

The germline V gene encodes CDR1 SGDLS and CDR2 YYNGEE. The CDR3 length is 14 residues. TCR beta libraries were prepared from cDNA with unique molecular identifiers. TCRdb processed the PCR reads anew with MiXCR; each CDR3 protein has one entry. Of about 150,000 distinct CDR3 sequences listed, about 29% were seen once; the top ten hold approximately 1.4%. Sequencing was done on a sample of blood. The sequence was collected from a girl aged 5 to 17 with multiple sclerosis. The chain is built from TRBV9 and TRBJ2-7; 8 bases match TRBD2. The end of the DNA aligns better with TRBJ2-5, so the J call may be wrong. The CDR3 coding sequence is TGTGCCAGCAGCGTAGACGGGAGGGTGGAGACCCAGTACTTC. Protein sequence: CASSVDGRVETQYF.